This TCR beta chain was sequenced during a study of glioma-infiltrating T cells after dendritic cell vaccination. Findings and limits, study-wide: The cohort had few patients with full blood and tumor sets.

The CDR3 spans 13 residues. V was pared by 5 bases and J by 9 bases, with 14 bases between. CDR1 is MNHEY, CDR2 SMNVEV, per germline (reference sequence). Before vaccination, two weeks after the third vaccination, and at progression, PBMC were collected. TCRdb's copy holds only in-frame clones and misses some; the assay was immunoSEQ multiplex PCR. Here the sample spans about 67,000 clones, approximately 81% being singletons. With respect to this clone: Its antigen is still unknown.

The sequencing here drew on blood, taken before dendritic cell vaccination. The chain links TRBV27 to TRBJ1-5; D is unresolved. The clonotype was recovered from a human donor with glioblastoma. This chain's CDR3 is CASSPLDGRPQHF. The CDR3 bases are TGTGCCAGCAGTCCCTTGGATGGGCGGCCCCAGCATTTT.